This TCR beta chain was sequenced for a study of cytomegalovirus exposure and HLA in healthy donors. Study results and limitations: Sequencing depth roughly uniform across donors was assumed in presence/absence analyses. Within an earlier analysis, most TCR beta V segments proved productive either about 90% or about 30% of the time.

Each donor's status was that of a healthy bone marrow donor. Amplification used 60 Vbeta primers and 13 Jbeta primers. Libraries were prepared by immunoSEQ multiplex PCR; TCRdb keeps only in-frame clonotypes and omits some of them. The sample yields about 130,000 clones, around 71% seen once. This clone was seen only once. Its specificity is unknown. Specimen: PBMCs. The sequence derives from a woman aged 60 to 75 in good health and CMV-seropositive.

Here the CDR3 reads CASRGSVINEKLFF. The CDR3 DNA follows: TGTGCCAGCCGAGGGAGCGTAATTAATGAAAAACTGTTTTTT. J is TRBJ1-4 and V is TRBV27; D remains unclear. This CDR3 is built from 14 residues. The germline gives CDR1 MNHEY, CDR2 SMNVEV (reference sequence). V was cut by 8 bases and J by 4 bases, with 14 bases left in between.